Listed here are 7 T cell receptor beta chains from one sample, sequenced in a study of identical twins. TCRdb analysed the 5' RACE reads with MiXCR anew, one entry per CDR3 protein. The sample has about 240,000 distinct CDR3 sequences; approximately 12% are singletons. Another study also made use of these data, one on yellow fever vaccine responses in identical twins.

Material: memory (CD45RO+) T cells sorted from blood. The receptor set was obtained from a young woman in good health.

The J gene is TRBJ2-7, the V gene TRBV3-1; either TRBD1 or TRBD2 may fit D (6 bases each). Per the germline V gene, CDR1 is LGHDT and CDR2 is YNNKEL (reference sequence). CDR3 size: 17 residues. V was clipped by 3 bases and J by 1 base, with 19 bases between them. CDR3 residues: CASSQYPTGRGSYEQYF. CDR3 bases: TGTGCCAGCAGCCAGTATCCCACAGGGCGGGGATCCTACGAGCAGTACTTC.

The chain employs TRBV19 and TRBJ2-1, with 7 bases lining up with TRBD1. The V and J ends lost 6 bases and 0 bases, in that order; junction bases with no gene match: 5. CDR1 and CDR2 (germline): LNHDA, SQIVND (reference sequence). This CDR3 has 15 amino acids. The CDR3 DNA reads TGTGCCAGTAGCCCGGACAGGAGCTCCTACAATGAGCAGTTCTTC. Protein product: CASSPDRSSYNEQFF.

The genes are TRBV5-1 and TRBJ2-1; 9 positions match TRBD1. Germline V gives CDR1 SGHRS, CDR2 YFSETQ. The CDR3 totals 15 residues. J lost 4 bases, V lost 3 bases, and 5 bases had no gene match. The CDR3 loop reads CASSYEGQGYNEQFF. CDR3 DNA sequence: TGCGCCAGCAGCTACGAGGGACAGGGTTACAATGAGCAGTTCTTC.

This clonotype was observed at least ten times. The chain recombines TRBV12-3 or TRBV12-4 with TRBJ1-6; no clear D gene. V was cut by 3 bases and J by 13 bases, with 10 bases left in between. The length of the CDR3 is 12 residues. The chain's CDR3 is CASSFVPLPLHF. The CDR3 region has the DNA TGTGCCAGCAGTTTCGTTCCTTTGCCCCTCCACTTT.

The CDR3: CASSPGVGADTQYF. In DNA form, the CDR3 reads TGTGCCAGCAGCCCCGGGGTGGGGGCAGATACGCAGTATTTT. The V call is TRBV7-3, the J call TRBJ2-3, with D perhaps TRBD1 or TRBD2 (5 bases each). The CDR3 contains 14 residues. From germline, CDR1 is SGHTA and CDR2 FQGTGA. V gave up 5 bases and J gave up 4 bases, with 13 bases separating them.

This clonotype was detected only a few times. This chain links TRBV24-1 with TRBJ1-3; D unresolved. Germline V CDR1 and CDR2: KGHDR, SFDVKD. The CDR3 loop spans 15 amino acids. V lost 4 bases and J 3 bases, leaving 12 bases between the germline ends. The CDR3 here is CATSDPRTDGNTIYF. For the CDR3, the DNA is TGTGCCACCAGTGACCCGAGAACTGATGGAAACACCATATATTTT.

The chain combines TRBV4-2 with TRBJ2-2; 7 bases line up with TRBD2. The germline CDR1 and CDR2 sequences are LGHNA and YNFKEQ. There are 16 residues in the CDR3. V lost 2 bases, J lost 5 bases, and 8 bases stayed unmatched. Written as DNA, the CDR3 is TGTGCCAGCAGCCAAAATCTTGGACTAGGGACCGGGGAGCTGTTTTTT. It specifies CASSQNLGLGTGELFF.